Below are 8 T cell receptor beta chains sequenced from a single sample in a study of blood T cell repertoires in COVID-19 (dated by TCRdb to about 2020). Library preparation employed the immunoSEQ multiplex PCR assay. In its TCRdb copy, this immuneACCESS table keeps in-frame sequences only and misses some clones. Where compared with another copy, unresolved V genes explain less than half of these, and the others have no known cause. The sample table shows 150,000 to 200,000 clones, and around 79% are seen once. Together, the top ten hold roughly 17% of the sample. Material: peripheral blood. These TCRs come from a man aged 60 to 69 with active or convalescent COVID-19.

The chain employs TRBV5-4 and TRBJ2-1; D is possibly TRBD2 (6 bases). Germline CDR1 reads SGHNT; CDR2 reads YYREEE (reference sequence). The CDR3 runs to 15 residues. V lost 9 bases, J lost 0 bases, and 16 bases lay in between. The CDR3 region is CATSRDSLSYNEQFF. The CDR3 DNA is TGTGCCACCTCTCGGGACTCCCTCTCCTACAATGAGCAGTTCTTC.

Only a few counts were recorded for this clone. This chain links TRBV19 with TRBJ2-1; 7 bases fit TRBD1. This CDR3 has 13 residues. Germline V gene lookup returns CDR1 LNHDA and CDR2 SQIVND (reference sequence). The V gene end was trimmed by 5 bases and the J gene end by 8 bases; junction bases not matched to a gene: 6. Here the CDR3 reads CASSPRTGHEQFF. CDR3 DNA sequence: TGTGCCAGTAGTCCCAGGACAGGCCATGAGCAGTTCTTC. Full variable domain (missing parts from reference TRBV19 and TRBJ2-1): DGGITQSPKYLFRKEGQNVTLSCEQNLNHDAMYWYRQDPGQGLRLIYYSQIVNDFQKGDIAEGYSVSREKKESFPLTVTSAQKNPTAFYLCASSPRTGHEQFFGPGTRLTVL.

V usage is TRBV5-4 and J usage is TRBJ2-3; maybe TRBD2 (5 bases). CDR3 size: 14 residues. Per germline, CDR1 SGHNT and CDR2 YYREEE (reference sequence). V lost 10 bases to trimming and J lost 4 bases, with 19 bases between them. In nucleotides, the CDR3 is TGTGCCCCCCGGGCCGGGATAGAGGCAGATACGCAGTATTTT. Its translation is CAPRAGIEADTQYF.

This chain uses TRBV11-1 with TRBJ2-1; D is perhaps TRBD2 (6 bases). Germline values: CDR1 SGHAT, CDR2 FQDESV (reference sequence). The CDR3 length is 12 residues. Trimming removed 8 bases at V and 4 bases at J, with 9 bases between. The CDR3 loop reads CASHAGYNEQFF. CDR3 nucleotides: TGTGCCAGCCACGCGGGGTACAATGAGCAGTTCTTC. The full variable domain, in which reference TRBV11-1 and TRBJ2-1 provide the parts outside the CDR3, is EAEVAQSPRYKITEKSQAVAFWCDPISGHATLYWYRQILGQGPELLVQFQDESVVDDSQLPKDRFSAERLKGVDSTLKIQPAELGDSAMYLCASHAGYNEQFFGPGTRLTVL.

The chain combines TRBV9 with TRBJ2-3; possible D gene TRBD1, 6 bases. The CDR3 extends over 15 amino acids. The ends were cut back, 4 bases at V and 5 bases at J, with 17 bases in the middle. Looked up from germline, CDR1 is SGDLS and CDR2 is YYNGEE. Here the CDR3 reads CASSIRPSGEDTQYF. CDR3 bases: TGTGCCAGCAGCATCCGACCCTCAGGGGAAGATACGCAGTATTTT.

The chain carries TRBV18 and TRBJ2-3; possibly TRBD1 for D (6 bases). Germline V lookup: CDR1 KGHSH, CDR2 LQKENI. The CDR3 spans 14 residues. V was cut by 9 bases and J by 0 bases, with 13 bases left in between. As DNA, the CDR3 is TGTGCCAGTGCCCTGGACAGAAGCACAGATACGCAGTATTTT. Amino acid sequence: CASALDRSTDTQYF.

The CDR3 loop is CASSREAYEQFF. The CDR3 DNA is TGCGCCAGCAGCCGTGAGGCTTATGAGCAGTTCTTC. V is TRBV5-1 and J is TRBJ2-1; D is uncertain. The CDR3 length is 12 residues. The germline V gene encodes CDR1 SGHRS and CDR2 YFSETQ. Trimming cost V 4 bases and J 8 bases, with 10 bases left between them.

V is TRBV27 and J is TRBJ1-2; D is perhaps TRBD1 (5 bases). Germline CDR1 is MNHEY and CDR2 is SMNVEV (reference sequence). CDR3 size: 13 residues. V was pared by 5 bases and J by 4 bases, with 11 bases between. The CDR3 here is CASSTGNPYGYTF. The CDR3 coding sequence is TGTGCCAGCAGTACAGGAAACCCCTATGGCTACACCTTC.